These T cell receptor beta chains were read from a single sample in a study of T cells after posttransplantation cyclophosphamide. Only in-frame clones appear in the TCRdb table, and some are missing; sequencing was by immunoSEQ multiplex PCR. The sample shows tens of thousands of clones, about 76% of them seen only once. Source material: memory CD4+ T cells sorted from PBMCs. The receptors stem from a woman aged 60-70 years in good health, CMV-negative, and a related stem cell transplant donor. The CDR3 runs from the conserved cysteine through the conserved F or W. Fields, in order: V gene, J gene, D gene, clone size, CDR3 DNA, CDR3 protein. The D gene is left open where the match is weak. Size is omitted from some rows. Given values are once, few, many or a class for expanded clones.

TRBV5-1,TRBJ2-1,TRBD2,few,TGCGCCAGCAGCTTGGTCGGGGGGGGATCGAGTGAGCAGTTCTTC,CASSLVGGGSSEQFF
TRBV2,TRBJ2-7,-,few,TGTGCCAGCAGAGGGGTAGCCGGTCCCTACGAGCAGTACTTC,CASRGVAGPYEQYF
TRBV2,TRBJ2-3,TRBD2,-,TGTGCCAGCAGTACTAGCGGGGGGTTTCACACAGATACGCAGTATTTT,CASSTSGGFHTDTQYF
TRBV7-3,TRBJ2-3,-,-,TGTGCCAGCAGCTTAACTCGACAGGATCGTACGCAGTATTTT,CASSLTRQDRTQYF
TRBV28,TRBJ1-3,TRBD1,few,TGTGCCAGCAGTTTACCACAGGGGGGAAACACCATATATTTT,CASSLPQGGNTIYF
TRBV5-6,TRBJ1-2,TRBD1,-,TGTGCCAGCAGCTCGACAGGGTTCTATGGCTACACCTTC,CASSSTGFYGYTF
TRBV4-1,TRBJ1-1,-,-,TGCGCCAGCAGCCAGGGACTGACGAACACTGAAGCTTTCTTT,CASSQGLTNTEAFF
TRBV12-1,TRBJ2-1,-,-,TGTGCCAGCAGCTTTGAATGGGTCACTAGCTCGGGGTACAATGAGCAGTTCTTC,CASSFEWVTSSGYNEQFF
TRBV18,TRBJ2-5,-,-,TGTGCCAGCTCACCGGGGCTACGCGAGACCCAGTACTTC,CASSPGLRETQYF
TRBV7-9,TRBJ1-4,TRBD1,-,TGTGCCAGCAGCCTCGCCGGGACAGGTATTGAAAAACTGTTTTTT,CASSLAGTGIEKLFF
TRBV28,TRBJ2-1,-,-,TGTGCCAGCAGTAAGCGGGCCCCCTCCCTACCCCATGAGCAGTTCTTC,CASSKRAPSLPHEQFF
TRBV30,TRBJ1-5,TRBD1,few,TGTGCCTGGAGCCCGGGGGGACAGGGGCCCCAGCATTTT,CAWSPGGQGPQHF
TRBV9,TRBJ2-7,-,once,TGTGCCAGCAGCGTCGGCCAGGGGTTGGAAGAGCAGTACTTC,CASSVGQGLEEQYF
TRBV14,TRBJ2-1,TRBD2,few,TGTGCCAGCAGCCGGTCCGGGACTAGCGGCGAGAGGGAGCAGTTCTTC,CASSRSGTSGEREQFF
TRBV5-5,TRBJ1-2,TRBD1,-,TGTGCCAGCAGAGGGGGGGTCAGGGGGCGCGAGGGCTATGGCTACACCTTC,CASRGGVRGREGYGYTF
TRBV15,TRBJ1-3,TRBD1,-,TGTGCCACCAGCAGAGGGGACAGGGGCTCTGGAAACACCATATATTTT,CATSRGDRGSGNTIYF
TRBV6-5,TRBJ1-5,-,once,TGTGCCAGCAGTTACTCGGGGCAGGGGAATCAGCCCCAGCATTTT,CASSYSGQGNQPQHF
TRBV5-1,TRBJ2-7,TRBD2,-,TGCGCCAGCAGCCCGACCCTCGGGACTAGCGGGGGCGAGCAGTACTTC,CASSPTLGTSGGEQYF
TRBV11-3,TRBJ2-7,-,-,TGTGCCAGCAGCTTAGGACTTGGGGCCGAGCAGTACTTC,CASSLGLGAEQYF
TRBV9,TRBJ2-1,TRBD2,-,TGTGCCAGCAGCGTATGTCTAGCGGGGGTTTTATTTATGTCCTACAATGAGCAGTTCTTC,CASSVCLAGVLFMSYNEQFF
TRBV4-1,TRBJ2-3,-,once,TGCGCCAGCAGCCAAATATTAGATACGCAGTATTTT,CASSQILDTQYF
TRBV7-8,TRBJ2-7,TRBD2,-,TGTGCCAGCAGCTTAGTGCCCCTGACTAGCGGGGCCTACGAGCAGTACTTC,CASSLVPLTSGAYEQYF
TRBV6-5,TRBJ1-5,-,-,TGTGCCTGCAGGGCTCAGGGCTCAGGGCCCCAGCATTTT,CACRAQGSGPQHF
TRBV4-3,TRBJ2-3,TRBD1,few,TGCGCCAGCAGCCAAGATCTCCCGACAGGGCTCGGTACGCAGTATTTT,CASSQDLPTGLGTQYF
TRBV19,TRBJ2-1,-,once,TGTGCCAGTAGTAGCCCGGGACTCCGGAGCTCCTACAATGAGCAGTTCTTC,CASSSPGLRSSYNEQFF
TRBV6-5,TRBJ1-1,TRBD1,-,TGTGCCAGCAGTCCCGGGACAGGGTTGAACACTGAAGCTTTCTTT,CASSPGTGLNTEAFF
TRBV7-2,TRBJ2-1,TRBD2,-,TGTGCCAGCAGCTCAGGGACTAGCGGGATGTGGTCCTACAATGAGCAGTTCTTC,CASSSGTSGMWSYNEQFF
TRBV5-6,TRBJ2-4,-,-,TGTGCCAGCAGCACCGGACAGACCAACATTCAGTACTTC,CASSTGQTNIQYF
TRBV9,TRBJ2-3,TRBD2,-,TGTGCCAGCAGCGTAGGGCTAGCGGGGTTCCCAGATACGCAGTATTTT,CASSVGLAGFPDTQYF
TRBV7-9,TRBJ1-4,-,medium-sized,TGTGCCAGCAGCTCTCAGGGGTATGCAACTAATGAAAAACTGTTTTTT,CASSSQGYATNEKLFF
TRBV2,TRBJ1-1,-,few,TGTGCCGGTTGGGGGCTAGGCACTGAAGCTTTCTTT,CAGWGLGTEAFF
TRBV27,TRBJ1-4,-,-,TGTGCCAGCAGTACCCCGGGGTCGGGTAATGAAAAACTGTTTTTT,CASSTPGSGNEKLFF
TRBV5-6,TRBJ2-2,TRBD1,-,TGTGCCAGCAGCAAGGGACAGCTGAACACCGGGGAGCTGTTTTTT,CASSKGQLNTGELFF
TRBV10-3,TRBJ1-1,TRBD1,-,TGTGCCATCAGTGAAGGGACAGGTGAAGCTTTCTTT,CAISEGTGEAFF
TRBV28,TRBJ2-2,TRBD1,-,TGTGCCAGCAGCCGACAGGGAAAGACCGGGGAGCTGTTTTTT,CASSRQGKTGELFF
TRBV7-2,TRBJ2-1,TRBD2,-,TGTGCCAGCAGCCCACCGGGACTAGCGGGGGGGGGCTACAATGAGCAGTTCTTC,CASSPPGLAGGGYNEQFF
TRBV18,TRBJ2-3,TRBD2,few,TGTGCCAGCTCAGCGGGGGGCGATACGCAGTATTTT,CASSAGGDTQYF
TRBV7-8,TRBJ2-1,TRBD2,-,TGTGCCAGCAGCTTACAGACCGGGACTAGCGGGAGAGACGTAAGGTTCTTC,CASSLQTGTSGRDVRFF
TRBV28,TRBJ1-1,TRBD1,-,TGTGCCAGCACAGGACAGGGAAAGGGCACTGAAGCTTTCTTT,CASTGQGKGTEAFF
TRBV6-5,TRBJ1-2,-,-,TGTGCCAGCTACGATCGGGGGGGATTCAATGGCTACACCTTC,CASYDRGGFNGYTF
TRBV10-3,TRBJ1-4,-,once,TGTGCCATCAGTGATGGGGGGGGGTATGAAAAACTGTTTTTT,CAISDGGGYEKLFF
TRBV10-3,TRBJ2-3,TRBD2,-,TGTGCCATCAGTGAGACTAGCGGGAGCACAGATACGCAGTATTTT,CAISETSGSTDTQYF
TRBV19,TRBJ1-2,TRBD1,-,TGTGCCAGTACTCTACAGGGGGGCCCTTTAAACTATGGCTACACCTTC,CASTLQGGPLNYGYTF
TRBV28,TRBJ2-3,-,-,TGTGCCAGCAGTAAACAACGACAGGCCCTCTCCACAGATACGCAGTATTTT,CASSKQRQALSTDTQYF
TRBV6-5,TRBJ1-1,TRBD1,-,TGTGCCAGCAGCAGACAGGGAGGGAACACTGAAGCTTTCTTT,CASSRQGGNTEAFF
TRBV28,TRBJ1-5,-,-,TGTGCCAGCAGTATCTTTATGCAGCCCCAGCATTTT,CASSIFMQPQHF
TRBV28,TRBJ1-2,-,few,TGTGCCAGTACAATGAACAGGCCCCCCTATGGCTACACCTTC,CASTMNRPPYGYTF